This T cell receptor (beta chain) appears in the sequencing data of a study of OX40 agonist ivuxolimab in advanced cancers. Overall study context: In this cohort, patients received ivuxolimab, an agonistic anti-OX40 (CD134) antibody.

No patient had autoimmune disease or received systemic immunosuppression. As to this clone: As yet, its antigen is unknown.

CDR3 size: 14 residues. CDR1 LGHNA and CDR2 YSLEER come from the germline V gene. J gave up 8 bases and V 4 bases, and 6 bases lay outside the gene matches. Study-wide results and caveats: Low normalized T-cell clonal expansion was also seen in some nonresponders. Clonal expansion from baseline to week 6 occurred in both CD4+ and CD8+ T cells.

Profiling relied on immunoSEQ multiplex PCR, and the TCRdb table lists in-frame clones only, not all of them. The profile shows 95,000 to 150,000 clones, 90% to 95% of them singletons. V usage is TRBV4-3 and J usage is TRBJ1-4, with 8 nucleotides matching TRBD1. The clonotype originates from an adult with an advanced solid tumor such as melanoma, head and neck, liver or kidney cancer. The material was CD4+ or CD8+ T cells sorted from blood, obtained in a trial of the OX40 agonist ivuxolimab. The CDR3 coding sequence is TGCGCCAGCAGCCGGGACAGGAGGAACGAAAAACTGTTTTTT. Protein product: CASSRDRRNEKLFF.